This T cell receptor (beta chain) was sequenced in a study of regulatory T cells in long-lasting Graves disease. Germline assignment: CDR1 LNHDA and CDR2 SQIVND (reference sequence). The V end lost 7 bases, the J end lost 0 bases, and 10 bases lay between the germline ends. There are 14 residues in the CDR3. The TCR beta library used iRepertoire HTBI primers with Arm-PCR amplification of CDR3. TCRdb analysed the multiplex PCR reads with MiXCR anew, one entry per CDR3 protein. Of about 300,000 distinct CDR3 sequences in the sample, around a fifth were seen once. Time point denoted: persistent/refractory GD, antithyroid drugs over 5 years with positive TRAb. Scientists built the TCR library using RNA that was extracted from PBMCs.

Sequenced here: peripheral blood mononuclear cells (PBMCs), sampled when the disease was refractory, from a patient treated with antithyroid drugs. The clonotype comes from a female donor with Graves disease. The rearrangement links TRBV19 to TRBJ1-5; D is uncertain. CDR3 DNA sequence: TGTGCCAGTACCGCCTTGCATAGCAATCAGCCCCAGCATTTT. Translated: CASTALHSNQPQHF.